The 4 T cell receptor beta chains reported below all come from one sample, sequenced in a study of blood T cell repertoires in COVID-19. Sequenced by immunoSEQ multiplex PCR; TCRdb stores in-frame clones only, minus some. The table shows around 100,000 clones, with less than 95% occurring only once. The sequenced sample was peripheral blood. Source of these receptors: a man aged 45-65 years with acute or convalescent COVID-19.

The V call is TRBV12-5, the J call TRBJ1-3, with D unresolved. V was shortened by 1 base and J by 0 bases, with 7 bases between the two germline ends. The CDR3 length is 15 residues. Germline lookup yields CDR1 LGHNT and CDR2 FRNRAP. The CDR3 DNA reads as TGTGCTAGTGGTTTGGCACTTCTCTCTGGAAACACCATATATTTT. It specifies CASGLALLSGNTIYF.

The chain employs TRBV5-4 and TRBJ2-7; D may be TRBD2 (7 bases). Germline CDR1 reads SGHNT; CDR2 reads YYREEE (reference sequence). V was shortened by 2 bases and J by 0 bases, with 12 bases between the two germline ends. This CDR3 has 15 amino acids. CDR3 sequence: CASSLGGGSSYEQYF. CDR3 nucleotides: TGTGCCAGCAGCTTAGGGGGAGGGAGCTCCTACGAGCAGTACTTC.

V is TRBV15 and J is TRBJ2-7; no clear D. Looked up from germline, CDR1 is LNHNV and CDR2 is YYDKDF (reference sequence). The CDR3 is 13 residues long. V was shortened by 2 bases and J by 2 bases, with 7 bases between the two germline ends. CDR3 residues: CATSRQAPYEQYF. Here the CDR3 DNA reads TGTGCCACCAGCAGACAGGCCCCCTACGAGCAGTACTTC.

The chain carries TRBV7-9 and TRBJ2-1; 8 nucleotides match TRBD2. CDR1 SEHNR and CDR2 FQNEAQ come from the germline V gene (reference sequence). With 4 bases clipped from V and 4 bases from J, the junction kept 6 bases outside the gene matches. The CDR3 extends over 15 amino acids. The DNA of the CDR3 is TGTGCCAGCAGCTCTGGACTAGCTGGGTACAATGAGCAGTTCTTC. It encodes CASSSGLAGYNEQFF.